This is a list of T cell receptor beta chains from one sample in a study of metastatic and nonmetastatic thyroid tumors. Using MiXCR, TCRdb reanalyzed the PCR reads. The sample consists of approximately 65,000 clones, about 3.8% of them appearing once. Sequencing was performed on blood. The origin of the receptors is a female donor with papillary thyroid cancer or a benign thyroid nodule (not recorded which). Some clones in this sample may be carry-over from other donors' samples. Both conserved end residues are part of each CDR3.

V gene	CDR3 length	J gene	CDR3 protein
TRBV6-2/TRBV6-3	14	TRBJ1-5	CASSYARPRQPQHF
TRBV28	10	TRBJ1-2	CASSTGVYTF
TRBV5-1	14	TRBJ2-2	CASSLQGAVGELFF
TRBV3-1	13	TRBJ2-7	CASSQAPSYEQYF
TRBV5-1	13	TRBJ2-7	CASSLTAPYEQYF
TRBV28	14	TRBJ1-1	CASKNPQSNTEALF
TRBV20-1	13	TRBJ1-3	CSASDMPGNTIYF
TRBV20-1	13	TRBJ2-7	CSARDQGVREQYF
TRBV24-1	14	TRBJ2-1	CATSPGLAGGEQFF
TRBV6-5	15	TRBJ2-1	CASSYYTSGNVEQFF
TRBV5-1	17	TRBJ2-2	CASSPTQALQNTGELFF
TRBV7-6	15	TRBJ2-7	CASSLDDRSSYEQYF
TRBV6-1	14	TRBJ2-7	CASEDRGKDYEQYF
TRBV19	14	TRBJ2-5	CASSIGGGRETQYF
TRBV5-1	15	TRBJ2-3	CASSSPRDSPYTQYF
TRBV2	11	TRBJ2-1	CASQEDCEQFF
TRBV3-1	11	TRBJ2-7	CASSSIYEQYF
TRBV13	16	TRBJ2-7	CASSFTLAGGPNEWYF
TRBV20-1	15	TRBJ1-2	CSASPLGEEYYGYTF
TRBV28	16	TRBJ1-2	CAIIFQQGALTYGYTF
TRBV6-1	15	TRBJ2-7	CASSLNTLGFYEQYF
TRBV2	15	TRBJ2-7	CASSEGQAISYEQYF
TRBV6-2/TRBV6-3	13	TRBJ1-6	CASSYGVTSPLHF
TRBV11-3	12	TRBJ2-2	CASSLDTGELFF